This T cell receptor beta chain was identified in a study of regulatory and conventional T cells in RAG deficiency. Germline CDR1 reads SGHTS; CDR2 reads YDEGEE. Trimming left V 0 bases short and J 4 bases short, with 7 bases between. The CDR3 sequence is 13 residues long. This clone was detected only once. The target antigen is unknown. Genomic DNA came from blood conventional CD4+ T cells gated CD25-low CD127-high. Here immunoSEQ multiplex PCR was the method, and the copy in TCRdb shows in-frame clones only, minus some. The data show about 46,000 clones, 70% to 90% seen once. Notes on the study in general: Shorter CDR3s in all patient subsets; >85% Treg-Tconv overlap in Omenn. Shannon entropy was markedly lower and Simpson indices higher in RAG-deficient patients than control T-cell subsets.

This same sample was also taken into another study, of regulatory T cells. This second report adds: Amplification used 52 TRBV primers and 13 TRBJ primers.

The specimen sequenced was CD4+ effector T cells sorted from blood. This TCR derives from a human donor in good health. The chain is built from TRBV5-8 and TRBJ1-2; D is unclear. CDR3 sequence: CASSLVGIYGYTF. CDR3 sequence (DNA): TGTGCCAGCAGCTTGGTAGGAATCTATGGCTACACCTTC. The variable domain in full, completed from reference TRBV5-8 and TRBJ1-2, reads EAGVTQSPTHLIKTRGQQATLRCSPISGHTSVYWYQQALGLGLQFLLWYDEGEERNRGNFPPRFSGRQFPNYSSELNVNALELEDSALYLCASSLVGIYGYTFGSGTRLTVV.